This TCR beta chain came from a study of CD8+ T cells in alopecia areata. At the level of the study: Twice a day, 5 to 10 mg of oral tofacitinib was administered to treated patients.

The treatment here: oral pan-JAK inhibitor, 5-10 mg twice daily. RNA was isolated and reverse transcribed to cDNA, the sequencing template. TCRdb's table, derived via immunoSEQ multiplex PCR, lists solely in-frame clones and lacks some. Of over 250,000 clones in the sample, 60% were seen once. The CDR3 is 16 residues long. The V end lost 4 bases, the J end lost 7 bases, and 19 bases lay between the germline ends. Germline-derived CDR1 and CDR2 are SEHNR and FQNEAQ (reference sequence). The source material was CD4+ T cells sorted from blood, sampled at approximately week 51, from a patient treated with tofacitinib. The chain has TRBV7-9 and TRBJ1-4; possible D gene TRBD1, 6 bases. The receptor was isolated from a human donor with alopecia areata. CDR3 sequence reads: CASSSPRGQVTEKLFF. CDR3 sequence (DNA): TGTGCCAGCAGCTCTCCGCGGGGGCAGGTGACTGAAAAACTGTTTTTT.